This T cell receptor (beta chain) was sequenced during a study of blood T cell repertoires in COVID-19 (dated by TCRdb to the early 2020s). Background on the whole study: Collaborator samples came from the United States, Italy and Spain and covered acute and convalescent phases of COVID-19. The prospective study material was composed of cDNA or gDNA derived from T cells, B-cell-depleted T cells, or PBMCs. The dataset comprised deeply sampled blood TCRbeta repertoires from subjects exposed to, actively infected with, or recovered from COVID-19. The repertoires were released in a freely available public database meant as a resource for research on the immune response to SARS-CoV-2. Samples were obtained from the ongoing ImmuneRACE study (first 160 participants) and from approximately 1,200 subjects provided by 6 global collaborators. A de-identified subject ID, COVID-19 status, age in years and sex were almost always included in the sample metadata. Where available, HLA class I and class II types were taken from metadata supplied by the sample provider and were not determined by assay-based typing. Here is what the overall study found, with its caveats: How much clinical and demographic metadata was included differed by source and by participant, and the metadata was provided uncurated.

TCRbeta CDR3 regions were amplified from genomic DNA by means of the immunoSEQ Assay, a bias-controlled multiplex PCR. The original methods were these. The number of nucleated cells in each sample was estimated from the amplification of reference gene primers within the assay. Sequence reads were collapsed and filtered to measure the absolute abundance of every unique TCRbeta CDR3 rearrangement. For each sample, productive Simpson clonality was calculated by taking the square root of Simpson's diversity index across productive rearrangements. Here the immuneACCESS table is served through TCRdb, limited to in-frame sequences with V and J called. Missing clones are a known gap in these copies; in checked studies unresolved V genes cover under half, and the rest lacks a known reason. V and J calls plus clone size are reproduced from that table; the DNA served to infer D and trimming. For this sample there are about 56,000 clones; 89% appear just once. The leading ten clones occupy 43% of the sample.

One collaborating source in Seattle enrolled patients while the patients were actively infected and followed the patients over time throughout the course of disease. Whole blood was collected in K2EDTA tubes by collaborating institutions according to the institutions' own protocols. For TCRbeta analysis, collaborator samples were shipped as frozen whole blood, as isolated PBMCs, or as DNA extracted from either sample type. To note about this clone: This clone's antigen is unknown. Base qualities are not provided; no much larger clone lies one nucleotide away.

This TCR came from a woman aged 55-69 years with COVID-19, enrolled during active disease. The specimen sequenced was peripheral blood.

The CDR3 is CASSQGLNSPLHF. The nucleotide sequence reads as follows: TGTGCCAGCAGCCAGGGGCTGAATTCACCCCTCCACTTT. Here the chain combines TRBV2 and TRBJ1-6; possibly the D gene is TRBD1, per 6 matching bases. The germline V gene supplies CDR1 SNHLY and CDR2 FYNNEI. The cysteine opens and the phenylalanine closes a CDR3 of 13 amino acids. This entry keeps only the CDR3 DNA: 39 bases, framed from base 1. Cut back by 6 bases and 7 bases, the V and J ends lie 10 bases apart.